The 8 T cell receptor beta chains listed next were all sequenced from one sample in a study of T cells in Graves' hyperthyroidism and ophthalmopathy. Amplified regions were TCR beta CDR3 sequences from RNA transcripts. A set of HTBI primers served as the primers for a first-round RT-PCR of the TCR CDR3. TCRdb reanalysed the multiplex PCR reads using MiXCR and keeps one entry per CDR3 protein. The sample shows 300,000 to 450,000 distinct CDR3 sequences, about 15% of them seen only once. Source material: blood. These receptors all stem from a woman aged 18-35 years with Graves' hyperthyroidism that later progressed to Graves' ophthalmopathy.

In this sample, this clonotype turned up many times. This chain joins TRBV28 and TRBJ2-7; maybe TRBD2 (5 bases). Germline CDR1 is MDHEN and CDR2 is SYDVKM. The CDR3 loop spans 14 amino acids. CDR3: CATVTGSPPYEQYF. The DNA for the CDR3 is TGTGCAACCGTAACGGGGTCCCCACCCTACGAGCAGTACTTC.

This clonotype was detected many times. The rearrangement joins TRBV11-1 to TRBJ1-2; tentatively, D is TRBD1 (6 bases). The CDR3 has 15 amino acids. Germline V CDR1 and CDR2: SGHAT, FQDESV (reference sequence). Trimming left V 1 base short and J 2 bases short, with 11 bases between. DNA for the CDR3: TGTGCCAGCAGCTTAGAAGGACAGAGCAACTATGGCTACACCTTC. Amino acid sequence: CASSLEGQSNYGYTF.

This clonotype was seen a single time. A much larger clone differs by one base, so this may be a read error. This chain's CDR3 is CSAIGAGGVTSNEQFF. The CDR3 DNA is TGCAGTGCTATAGGTGCCGGGGGAGTAACCTCCAATGAGCAGTTCTTC. V usage is TRBV20-1 and J usage is TRBJ2-1; weak D call: TRBD2 (6 bases). This CDR3 has 16 amino acids. V was shortened by 4 bases and J by 6 bases, with 22 bases between the two germline ends. Germline loops: CDR1 DFQATT, CDR2 SNEGSKA (reference sequence).

This clonotype was counted ten times or more. V and J are TRBV11-2 and TRBJ2-3; tentative D call: TRBD2 (6 bases). Trimming took 5 bases from V and 3 from J, leaving 15 bases between them. From germline, CDR1 is SGHAT and CDR2 FQNNGV. CDR3 length: 15 amino acids. Here the CDR3 DNA reads TGTGCCAGCAGCCCGGGGACTGCACGGACAGATACGCAGTATTTT. Amino acids: CASSPGTARTDTQYF.

This clonotype has at least ten counts. The chain has TRBV27 and TRBJ2-1; a possible D gene is TRBD1 (5 bases). Trimming removed 2 bases at V and 4 bases at J, with 12 bases between. This CDR3 region has 15 residues. In germline, CDR1 is MNHEY, CDR2 SMNVEV (reference sequence). The CDR3 here is CASSLEAGLYNEQFF. The CDR3 DNA sequence: TGTGCCAGCAGTTTAGAGGCAGGGTTGTACAATGAGCAGTTCTTC.

The table lists this clonotype with many counts. CDR3 amino acids: CASSTGQGRTEAFF. Written as DNA, the CDR3 is TGTGCCAGCAGCACGGGACAGGGGCGTACTGAAGCTTTCTTT. The chain combines TRBV13 with TRBJ1-1; 10 bases are a match to TRBD1. The V and J ends lost 5 bases and 5 bases, in that order; junction bases with no gene match: 5. This CDR3 contains 14 residues. Germline CDR1 PRHDT, CDR2 FYEKMQ (reference sequence).

This clonotype was observed at least ten times. V gene TRBV29-1 combines with J gene TRBJ1-5; weak D call: TRBD1 (5 bases). Per the germline V gene, CDR1 is SQVTM and CDR2 is ANQGSEA. The CDR3 totals 12 residues. V was trimmed by 4 bases and J by 4 bases, leaving 8 bases between them. This CDR3 reads CSVAGTNQPQHF. The CDR3 nucleotides are TGCAGCGTTGCAGGGACGAATCAGCCCCAGCATTTT. The whole variable domain, filled in from reference TRBV29-1 and TRBJ1-5, reads SAVISQKPSRDICQRGTSLTIQCQVDSQVTMMFWYRQQPGQSLTLIATANQGSEATYESGFVIDKFPISRPNLTFSTLTVSNMSPEDSSIYLCSVAGTNQPQHFGDGTRLSIL.

This clonotype was recorded many times. The chain employs TRBV18 and TRBJ1-1; no clear D gene. The germline V and J ends were trimmed by 2 bases and 3 bases, with 7 bases remaining between them. Germline-derived CDR1 and CDR2 are KGHSH and LQKENI. The CDR3 runs 13 residues. The DNA of the CDR3 is TGTGCCAGCTCACCAAGGACGGACACTGAAGCTTTCTTT. Translation gives CASSPRTDTEAFF.